Sequencing of this T cell receptor beta chain was carried out in a study of blood T cells in healthy people across ages. Study results and caveats: Diversity was estimated from one million T cells, and these estimates were considered underestimates.

This clonotype has a handful of counts. Antigen unknown. Its ends do not fully match the called genes, so a read error is possible. Alongside a J-beta primer mix, a sample-barcoded 5' primer served in a second PCR lasting about 6 to 12 cycles. TCRdb re-called the 5' RACE reads with MiXCR, one entry per CDR3 protein. Of roughly 800,000 distinct CDR3 sequences listed, 20% to 25% are singletons. Another study also made use of these data, one on T cells of mothers and their children. That source reports: The whole RNA yield was converted to cDNA, approximately 1.6 ug per 15 ul. Per mother, over 8 million TCR beta CDR3 reads were obtained; per child, approximately 3.3 million.

The sequencing sample was made of blood. The origin of this receptor is a boy younger than 18 in good health.

The CDR3 DNA reads TGTAGCGTTGAGATAGCGGCAGGGTGGGAAGAGACCCAGTACTTC. Translation gives CSVEIAAGWEETQYF. The gene calls are TRBV29-1 and TRBJ2-5; D is possibly TRBD2 (6 bases). CDR3 length: 15 amino acids. The germline gives CDR1 SQVTM, CDR2 ANQGSEA.